This record covers a single T cell receptor (beta chain). No antigen is known for it. CDR3 length equals 10 residues. V lost 8 bases and J lost 7, with 5 bases in between. Germline-derived CDR1 and CDR2 are MNHEY and SVGAGI. Vbeta (60) and Jbeta (13) primers were used in the PCR. Data came from immunoSEQ multiplex PCR; TCRdb stores just in-frame clones and leaves some out. The sample shows under 150,000 clones, around 79% of them seen only once. The data are from a study of cytomegalovirus exposure and HLA in healthy donors. Points from the study as a whole: As a later analysis showed, a missense DCLRE1C variant was linked to trimming of TCR beta V- and J-genes. In a later analysis, several top co-occurrence clusters appeared linked to parvovirus B19, influenza, CMV and Epstein-Barr virus.

The source of this sequence is a woman between 40 and 55 years old in good health and CMV-seropositive. The sample was PBMCs. The chain employs TRBV6-5 and TRBJ2-2; tentatively, D is TRBD2 (5 bases). The CDR3 nucleotides read TGTGCCAGCGGGAGCGGGGAGCTGTTTTTT. The encoded protein is CASGSGELFF.